This T cell receptor beta chain was retrieved from a study of blood T cells in healthy people across ages. Study-wide findings and caveats: A greater number of naive CD4+ cells and higher diversity distinguished long-lived donors from aged donors.

Donors gave roughly 10 milliliters of peripheral blood apiece. The use of a sample-barcoded 5' primer and a J-beta primer mix characterized a second PCR of roughly 6 to 11 cycles. TCRdb recomputed calls from the 5' RACE reads with MiXCR, one row per CDR3 protein. Counted here are 1.8 million or so distinct CDR3 sequences, roughly two fifths occurring once; the ten biggest clones make up under 30%. About this clonotype: Its matching antigen is unknown.

Germline V gives CDR1 MNHEY, CDR2 SVGAGI. The CDR3 consists of 14 residues. Trimming took off 6 bases at V and 1 base at J, with 10 bases between the two ends. The sample was blood. The TCR was taken from a human donor in good health. The chain uses TRBV6-5 and TRBJ1-5, with unresolved D. CDR3 sequence: CASSAILSNQPQHF. CDR3 DNA: TGTGCCAGCAGCGCCATTCTGAGCAATCAGCCCCAGCATTTT.